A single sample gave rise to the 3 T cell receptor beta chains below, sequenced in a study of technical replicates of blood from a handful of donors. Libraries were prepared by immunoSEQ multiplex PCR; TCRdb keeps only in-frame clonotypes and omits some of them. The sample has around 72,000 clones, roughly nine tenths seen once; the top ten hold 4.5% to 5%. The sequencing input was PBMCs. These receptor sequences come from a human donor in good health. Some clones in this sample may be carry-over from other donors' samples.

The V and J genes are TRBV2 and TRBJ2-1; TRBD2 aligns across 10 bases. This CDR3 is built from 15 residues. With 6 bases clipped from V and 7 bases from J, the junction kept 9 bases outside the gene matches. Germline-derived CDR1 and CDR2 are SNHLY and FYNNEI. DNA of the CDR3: TGTGCCAGCAGAGCCAGCGGGGGGGCCTTAAATGAGCAGTTCTTC. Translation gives CASRASGGALNEQFF.

The CDR3 loop reads CAGRGTEAFF. The CDR3 DNA sequence: TGTGCTGGAAGGGGAACTGAAGCTTTCTTT. The chain links TRBV30 to TRBJ1-1; tentative D call: TRBD1 (5 bases). Germline V gene sequence: CDR1 GTSNPN, CDR2 SVGIG (reference sequence). This CDR3 comprises 10 residues.

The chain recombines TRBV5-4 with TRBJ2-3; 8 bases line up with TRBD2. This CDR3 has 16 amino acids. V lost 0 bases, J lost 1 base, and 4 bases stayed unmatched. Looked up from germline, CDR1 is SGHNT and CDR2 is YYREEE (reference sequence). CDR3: CASSLGVSGGTDTQYF. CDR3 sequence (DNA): TGTGCCAGCAGCTTGGGGGTTAGCGGGGGCACAGATACGCAGTATTTT.